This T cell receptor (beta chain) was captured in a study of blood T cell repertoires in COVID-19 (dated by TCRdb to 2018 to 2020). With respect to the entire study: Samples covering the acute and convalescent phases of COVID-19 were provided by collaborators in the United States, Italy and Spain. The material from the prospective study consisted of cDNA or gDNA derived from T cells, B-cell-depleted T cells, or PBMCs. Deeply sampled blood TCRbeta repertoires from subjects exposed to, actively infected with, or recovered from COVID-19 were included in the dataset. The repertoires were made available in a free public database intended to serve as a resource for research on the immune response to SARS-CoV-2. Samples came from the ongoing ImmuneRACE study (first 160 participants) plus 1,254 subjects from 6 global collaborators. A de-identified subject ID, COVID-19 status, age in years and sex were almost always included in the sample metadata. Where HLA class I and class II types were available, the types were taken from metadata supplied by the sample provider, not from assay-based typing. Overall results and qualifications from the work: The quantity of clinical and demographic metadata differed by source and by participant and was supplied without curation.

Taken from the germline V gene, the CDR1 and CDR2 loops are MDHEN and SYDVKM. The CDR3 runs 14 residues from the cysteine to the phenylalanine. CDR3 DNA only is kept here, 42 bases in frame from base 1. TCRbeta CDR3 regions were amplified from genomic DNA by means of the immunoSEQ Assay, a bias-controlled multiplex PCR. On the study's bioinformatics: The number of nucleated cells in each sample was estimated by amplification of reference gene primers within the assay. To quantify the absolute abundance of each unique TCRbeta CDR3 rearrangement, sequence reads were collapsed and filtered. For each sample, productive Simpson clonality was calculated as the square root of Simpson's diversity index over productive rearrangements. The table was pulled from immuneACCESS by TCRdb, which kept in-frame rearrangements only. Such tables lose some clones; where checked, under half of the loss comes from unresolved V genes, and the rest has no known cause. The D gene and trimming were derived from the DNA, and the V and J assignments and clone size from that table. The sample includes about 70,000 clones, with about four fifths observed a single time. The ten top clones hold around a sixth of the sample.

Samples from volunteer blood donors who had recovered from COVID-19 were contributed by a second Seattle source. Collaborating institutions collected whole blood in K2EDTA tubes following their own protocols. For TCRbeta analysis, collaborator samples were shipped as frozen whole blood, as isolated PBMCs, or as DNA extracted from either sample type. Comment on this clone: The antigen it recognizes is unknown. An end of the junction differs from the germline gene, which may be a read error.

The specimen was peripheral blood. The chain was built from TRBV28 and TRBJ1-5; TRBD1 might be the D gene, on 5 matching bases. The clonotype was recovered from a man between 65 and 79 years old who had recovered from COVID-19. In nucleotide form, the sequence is TGTGCCAGCAGTTTTGGGGGGGTCCCGATTCTTGGCCCCTTT. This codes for CASSFGGVPILGPF.